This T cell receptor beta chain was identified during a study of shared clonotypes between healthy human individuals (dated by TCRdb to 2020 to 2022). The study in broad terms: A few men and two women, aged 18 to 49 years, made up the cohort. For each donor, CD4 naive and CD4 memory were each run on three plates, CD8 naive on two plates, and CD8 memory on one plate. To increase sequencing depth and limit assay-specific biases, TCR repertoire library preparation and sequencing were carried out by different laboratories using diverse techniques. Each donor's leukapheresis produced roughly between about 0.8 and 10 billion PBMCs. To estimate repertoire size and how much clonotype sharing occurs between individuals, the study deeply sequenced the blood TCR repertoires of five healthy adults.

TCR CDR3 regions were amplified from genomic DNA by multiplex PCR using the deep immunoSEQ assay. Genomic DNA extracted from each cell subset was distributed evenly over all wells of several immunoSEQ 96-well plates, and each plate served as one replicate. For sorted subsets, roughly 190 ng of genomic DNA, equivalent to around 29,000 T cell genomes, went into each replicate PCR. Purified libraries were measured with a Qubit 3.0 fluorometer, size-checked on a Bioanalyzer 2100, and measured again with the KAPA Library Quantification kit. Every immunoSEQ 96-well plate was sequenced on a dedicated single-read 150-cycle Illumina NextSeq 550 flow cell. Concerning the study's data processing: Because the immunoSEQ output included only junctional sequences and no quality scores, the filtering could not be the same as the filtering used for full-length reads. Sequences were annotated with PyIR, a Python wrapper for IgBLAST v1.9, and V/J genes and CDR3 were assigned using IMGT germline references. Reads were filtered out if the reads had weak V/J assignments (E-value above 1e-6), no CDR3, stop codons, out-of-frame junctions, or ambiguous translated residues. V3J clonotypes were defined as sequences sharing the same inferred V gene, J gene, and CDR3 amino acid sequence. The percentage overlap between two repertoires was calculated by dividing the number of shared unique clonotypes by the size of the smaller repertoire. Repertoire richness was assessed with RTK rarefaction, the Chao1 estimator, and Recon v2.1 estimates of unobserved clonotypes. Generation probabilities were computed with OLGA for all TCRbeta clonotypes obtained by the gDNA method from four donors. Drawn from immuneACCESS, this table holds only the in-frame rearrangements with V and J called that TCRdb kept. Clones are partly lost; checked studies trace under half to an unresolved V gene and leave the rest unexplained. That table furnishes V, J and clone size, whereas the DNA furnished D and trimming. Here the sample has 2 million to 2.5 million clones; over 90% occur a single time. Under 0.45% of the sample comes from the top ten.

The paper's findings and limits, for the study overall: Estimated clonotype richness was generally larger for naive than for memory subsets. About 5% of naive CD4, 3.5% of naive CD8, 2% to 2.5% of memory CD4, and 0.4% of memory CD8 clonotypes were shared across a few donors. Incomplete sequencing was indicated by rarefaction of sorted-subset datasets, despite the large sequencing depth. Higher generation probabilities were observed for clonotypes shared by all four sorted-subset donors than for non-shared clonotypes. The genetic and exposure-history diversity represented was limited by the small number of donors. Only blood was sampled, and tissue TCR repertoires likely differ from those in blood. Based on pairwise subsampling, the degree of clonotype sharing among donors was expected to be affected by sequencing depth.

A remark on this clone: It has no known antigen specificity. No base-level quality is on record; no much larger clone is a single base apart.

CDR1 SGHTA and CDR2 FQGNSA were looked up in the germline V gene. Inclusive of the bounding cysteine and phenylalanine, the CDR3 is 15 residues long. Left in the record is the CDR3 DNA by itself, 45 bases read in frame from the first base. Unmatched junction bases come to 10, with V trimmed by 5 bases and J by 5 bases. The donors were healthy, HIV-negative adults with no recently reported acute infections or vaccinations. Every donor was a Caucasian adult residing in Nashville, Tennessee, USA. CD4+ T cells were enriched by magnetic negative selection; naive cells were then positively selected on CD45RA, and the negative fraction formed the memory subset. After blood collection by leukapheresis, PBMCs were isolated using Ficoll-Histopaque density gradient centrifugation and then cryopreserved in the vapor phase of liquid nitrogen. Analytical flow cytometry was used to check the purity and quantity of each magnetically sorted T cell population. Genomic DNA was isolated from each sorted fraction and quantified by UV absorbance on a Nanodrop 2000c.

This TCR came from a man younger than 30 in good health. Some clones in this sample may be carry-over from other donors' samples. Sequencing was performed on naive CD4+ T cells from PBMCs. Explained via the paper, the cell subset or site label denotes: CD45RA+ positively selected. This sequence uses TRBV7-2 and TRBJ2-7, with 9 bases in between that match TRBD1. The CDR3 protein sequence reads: CASSPGQGGYHEQYF. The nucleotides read TGTGCCAGCAGCCCGGGACAGGGAGGTTACCACGAGCAGTACTTC.